These T cell receptor beta chains were read from a single sample in a study of graft-versus-host responses after intestinal transplantation. The method was immunoSEQ multiplex PCR; TCRdb's version includes in-frame clones alone and lacks a portion of them. The repertoire holds fewer than 30,000 clones, with about 85% as singletons. This specimen consisted of PBMCs, obtained nearly 470 days after intestinal transplantation. These receptors came from a human patient who received an intestinal transplant, so some T cells may come from the graft donor. CDR3s include the opening cysteine and the closing phenylalanine or tryptophan. Fields, in order: clone size, V gene, D gene, J gene, CDR3 protein, CDR3 DNA. D genes are given only for firm matches. Clone size appears in some rows only: once, few, many, or a class for an expanded clone.

>-|TRBV7-9|-|TRBJ1-4
CASSADRLNEKLFF
TGTGCCAGCAGCGCAGACAGGCTTAATGAAAAACTGTTTTTT
>-|TRBV5-5|TRBD2|TRBJ2-7
CASSPGLAGGKAYEQYF
TGTGCCAGCAGCCCGGGACTAGCGGGAGGTAAAGCCTACGAGCAGTACTTC
>-|TRBV28|TRBD1|TRBJ2-7
CASSGQGADYEQYF
TGTGCCAGCAGTGGACAGGGGGCGGACTACGAGCAGTACTTC
>-|TRBV19|-|TRBJ2-5
CASRRMNQETQYF
TGTGCCAGTAGACGGATGAACCAAGAGACCCAGTACTTC
>once|TRBV28|TRBD2|TRBJ2-5
CASSRPGGETQYF
TGTGCCAGCAGCCGTCCGGGGGGAGAGACCCAGTACTTC
>-|TRBV2|-|TRBJ1-5
CASSETSNNQPQHF
TGTGCCAGCAGTGAAACGAGTAACAATCAGCCCCAGCATTTT
>-|TRBV5-1|-|TRBJ2-7
CASSVNSYEQYF
TGCGCCAGCAGCGTCAACTCCTACGAGCAGTACTTC
>-|TRBV25-1|TRBD2|TRBJ2-3
CASSEKRAGAVDTQYF
TGTGCCAGCAGTGAAAAGCGAGCGGGAGCGGTAGATACGCAGTATTTT
>-|TRBV7-9|-|TRBJ1-2
CASSLPRAGAYGYTF
TGTGCCAGCAGCTTACCTCGTGCAGGTGCCTATGGCTACACCTTC
>once|TRBV2|-|TRBJ2-5
CASSETINQETQYF
TGTGCCAGCAGCGAGACTATCAATCAAGAGACCCAGTACTTC
>-|TRBV29-1|TRBD2|TRBJ2-7
CSVVILRGSGSYEQYF
TGCAGCGTTGTAATTCTGCGCGGGAGCGGTTCCTACGAGCAGTACTTC
>-|TRBV19|-|TRBJ2-3
CASIEGSTDTQYF
TGTGCCAGTATCGAGGGAAGCACAGATACGCAGTATTTT
>-|TRBV30|-|TRBJ1-2
CAWSGRGGFYGYTF
TGTGCCTGGAGCGGGAGAGGAGGATTCTATGGCTACACCTTC
>once|TRBV10-3|-|TRBJ1-1
CAISESEDLNTEAFF
TGTGCCATCAGTGAGTCAGAGGATTTGAACACTGAAGCTTTCTTT
>once|TRBV6-6|-|TRBJ1-5
CASSYSSPISMQPQHF
TGTGCCAGCAGTTACTCGTCCCCAATCTCGATGCAGCCCCAGCATTTT
>-|TRBV18|TRBD1|TRBJ2-7
CASSLGTGGPLEQYF
TGTGCCAGCTCACTGGGGACAGGAGGACCTCTCGAGCAGTACTTC
>once|TRBV6-7|-|TRBJ1-2
CATLRYEVKGRYGYTF
TGTGCCACCCTAAGGTACGAGGTCAAGGGACGCTATGGCTACACCTTC
>-|TRBV7-9|-|TRBJ2-1
CASSPGISNEQFF
TGTGCCAGCAGCCCCGGTATATCCAATGAGCAGTTCTTC
>few|TRBV7-2|-|TRBJ2-7
CASSRPGTSLQYF
TGTGCCAGCAGCCGACCCGGGACTTCCCTGCAGTACTTC
>-|TRBV7-9|-|TRBJ2-1
CASSLKSLAAHYNEQFF
TGTGCCAGCAGCTTAAAGTCGTTGGCTGCCCACTACAATGAGCAGTTCTTC
>-|TRBV5-6|-|TRBJ1-5
CASSFSGGPSNQPQHF
TGTGCCAGCAGCTTTAGTGGGGGGCCTAGCAATCAGCCCCAGCATTTT
>-|TRBV4-3|-|TRBJ2-4
CASSQGTEKNIQYF
TGCGCCAGCAGCCAAGGGACAGAAAAAAACATTCAGTACTTC
>-|TRBV10-2|-|TRBJ2-7
CASSRGVTYEQYF
TGCGCCAGCAGCAGGGGTGTTACCTACGAGCAGTACTTC
>-|TRBV5-1|-|TRBJ1-2
CASSLGPNYGYTF
TGCGCCAGCAGCTTAGGGCCTAACTATGGCTACACCTTC
>-|TRBV19|TRBD2|TRBJ2-3
CASSTLAGYTDTQYF
TGTGCCAGTAGTACACTAGCGGGATACACAGATACGCAGTATTTT
>-|TRBV7-7|TRBD1|TRBJ2-3
CASSLGQGADTQYF
TGTGCCAGCAGCTTAGGACAGGGTGCAGATACGCAGTATTTT
>-|TRBV6-4|TRBD2|TRBJ2-7
CASSPFLAGVDYEQYF
TGTGCCAGCAGTCCCTTTCTAGCGGGAGTTGACTACGAGCAGTACTTC
>-|TRBV6-5|-|TRBJ1-6
CASSYSRRDNSPLHF
TGTGCCAGCAGTTACTCGAGACGGGATAATTCACCCCTCCACTTT
>-|TRBV28|TRBD1|TRBJ2-7
CASSSTGTGVSYEQYF
TGTGCCAGCAGTTCGACCGGGACAGGGGTCTCCTACGAGCAGTACTTC
>once|TRBV10-3|TRBD1|TRBJ1-2
CAISERDRGVDGYTF
TGTGCCATCAGTGAACGGGACAGGGGGGTGGATGGCTACACCTTC
>-|TRBV7-9|-|TRBJ2-1
CASSLGYRFVDEQFF
TGTGCCAGCAGCTTGGGGTATAGATTCGTCGATGAGCAGTTCTTC
>-|TRBV7-2|-|TRBJ1-1
CASSLRGAENTEAFF
TGTGCCAGCAGCTTAAGGGGGGCTGAGAACACTGAAGCTTTCTTT
>-|TRBV11-2|-|TRBJ2-3
CASSLGPDTQYF
TGTGCCAGCAGCTTAGGGCCAGATACGCAGTATTTT
>-|TRBV4-3|-|TRBJ2-1
CASSQDRSGDEQFF
TGCGCCAGCAGCCAAGATCGATCAGGGGATGAGCAGTTCTTC
>-|TRBV9|TRBD2|TRBJ2-2
CASSVDPVRAGVPNTGELFF
TGTGCCAGCAGCGTAGACCCAGTACGGGCGGGAGTACCTAACACCGGGGAGCTGTTTTTT
>-|TRBV19|-|TRBJ2-1
CASSLGDEQFF
TGTGCCAGTAGTCTAGGGGATGAGCAGTTCTTC